Listed below are T cell receptor beta chains from one sample, sequenced in a study of shared clonotypes between healthy human individuals. Clones were sequenced by immunoSEQ multiplex PCR, and TCRdb holds only the in-frame ones, with some missing. The table shows roughly 2 million clones, with 85% to 95% occurring only once. Input material: naive CD8+ T cells sorted from blood. These receptors came from a man in his late teens or twenties in good health. The CDR3 runs from the conserved cysteine through the conserved F or W. Each record gives: CDR3 DNA, CDR3 protein, clone size, J gene, V gene, D gene. A D gene is named only where the DNA matches it firmly. Size values are once, few and many counts, or a class for expanded clones, and some rows have none.

CDR3 DNA: TGTGCTAGTGGCCCCGATATGGGGCCCCTTGCCTACAATGAGCAGTTCTTC; CDR3 protein: CASGPDMGPLAYNEQFF; clone size: .; J gene: TRBJ2-1; V gene: TRBV12-5; D gene: .
CDR3 DNA: TGTGCCAGCAGTTACCTGTTCGGGGGGTCGGCCTACGAGCAGTACTTC; CDR3 protein: CASSYLFGGSAYEQYF; clone size: .; J gene: TRBJ2-7; V gene: TRBV6-5; D gene: TRBD2
CDR3 DNA: TGTGCTAGTGGTTCCCGACTAGCGGGCCAAGAGACCCAGTACTTC; CDR3 protein: CASGSRLAGQETQYF; clone size: .; J gene: TRBJ2-5; V gene: TRBV12-5; D gene: TRBD2
CDR3 DNA: TGCGCCAGCAGCCCCGGAGGTCTAGCGGGGGCCTACGAGCAGTACTTC; CDR3 protein: CASSPGGLAGAYEQYF; clone size: .; J gene: TRBJ2-7; V gene: TRBV5-1; D gene: TRBD2
CDR3 DNA: TGTGCCAGCAGTGAAGTTATGGGGTCCCAGCCCCAGCATTTT; CDR3 protein: CASSEVMGSQPQHF; clone size: .; J gene: TRBJ1-5; V gene: TRBV2; D gene: .
CDR3 DNA: TGCGCCAGCAGCTTGGCGACCAAATCGAACACCGGGGAGCTGTTTTTT; CDR3 protein: CASSLATKSNTGELFF; clone size: once; J gene: TRBJ2-2; V gene: TRBV5-1; D gene: .
CDR3 DNA: TGTGCCAGCAGCTTTGGGACAGGGCCAGATACGCAGTATTTT; CDR3 protein: CASSFGTGPDTQYF; clone size: .; J gene: TRBJ2-3; V gene: TRBV5-4; D gene: TRBD1
CDR3 DNA: TGCGCCAGTGGGCGGGAGTCAACTAATGAAAAACTGTTTTTT; CDR3 protein: CASGRESTNEKLFF; clone size: .; J gene: TRBJ1-4; V gene: TRBV4-1; D gene: .
CDR3 DNA: TGTGCCAGCACTGCAGAAAATTATAGCAATCAGCCCCAGCATTTT; CDR3 protein: CASTAENYSNQPQHF; clone size: .; J gene: TRBJ1-5; V gene: TRBV2; D gene: .
CDR3 DNA: TGTGCCTGTTCTGGTAGCGGTTCTTCCTACGAGCAGTACTTC; CDR3 protein: CACSGSGSSYEQYF; clone size: .; J gene: TRBJ2-7; V gene: TRBV30; D gene: .
CDR3 DNA: TGTGCCAGCAGTGAAGCGGGGGCTAGGGGCAATCAGCCCCAGCATTTT; CDR3 protein: CASSEAGARGNQPQHF; clone size: .; J gene: TRBJ1-5; V gene: TRBV2; D gene: .
CDR3 DNA: TGTGCCAGCAGTGGACCAGGGACTACCAGGGGATACAATGAGCAGTTCTTC; CDR3 protein: CASSGPGTTRGYNEQFF; clone size: .; J gene: TRBJ2-1; V gene: TRBV6-4; D gene: .
CDR3 DNA: TGTGCCAGCAGCGTAAAACTAGCGGGGGGCTCAGATACGCAGTATTTT; CDR3 protein: CASSVKLAGGSDTQYF; clone size: .; J gene: TRBJ2-3; V gene: TRBV9; D gene: TRBD2
CDR3 DNA: TGTGCCAGCAGTTTGGTAGGTTTCGAGCAGTACTTC; CDR3 protein: CASSLVGFEQYF; clone size: .; J gene: TRBJ2-7; V gene: TRBV6-6; D gene: .
CDR3 DNA: TGTGCCAGCAGCTTAGGCAGCGGGCCGACCGGCGGCTACACCTTC; CDR3 protein: CASSLGSGPTGGYTF; clone size: once; J gene: TRBJ1-2; V gene: TRBV13; D gene: .
CDR3 DNA: TGTGCCAGCAGCTTAACACCAGAGCGAAATCAGCCCCAGCATTTT; CDR3 protein: CASSLTPERNQPQHF; clone size: .; J gene: TRBJ1-5; V gene: TRBV5-4; D gene: .
CDR3 DNA: TGTGCCAGCAGCGACAGGTCCGGCAACGAGCAGTACTTC; CDR3 protein: CASSDRSGNEQYF; clone size: .; J gene: TRBJ2-7; V gene: TRBV6-5; D gene: .
CDR3 DNA: TGTGCCACCCAACCCGGCGGGGGGATCGCAGATACGCAGTATTTT; CDR3 protein: CATQPGGGIADTQYF; clone size: .; J gene: TRBJ2-3; V gene: TRBV9; D gene: TRBD2
CDR3 DNA: TGTGCCAGCAGTGAACTAACAGCTGGAAACACCATATATTTT; CDR3 protein: CASSELTAGNTIYF; clone size: .; J gene: TRBJ1-3; V gene: TRBV6-1; D gene: .
CDR3 DNA: TGTGCCAGCAGTTTTGAAGACAGGGGAGGGGGCTACACCTTC; CDR3 protein: CASSFEDRGGGYTF; clone size: .; J gene: TRBJ1-2; V gene: TRBV27; D gene: TRBD1
CDR3 DNA: TGTGCCAGCAGCTTAGATGAGACAGGGCCTACCCGCAACACTGAAGCTTTCTTT; CDR3 protein: CASSLDETGPTRNTEAFF; clone size: .; J gene: TRBJ1-1; V gene: TRBV11-2; D gene: TRBD1
CDR3 DNA: TGTGCCAGCAGCTTAGAAAGGGCCGGGGAGCTGTTTTTT; CDR3 protein: CASSLERAGELFF; clone size: once; J gene: TRBJ2-2; V gene: TRBV11-2; D gene: .
CDR3 DNA: TGTGCCAGCAGCCCCTCGGACAGGGGGGGGGCTGAAGCTTTCTTT; CDR3 protein: CASSPSDRGGAEAFF; clone size: .; J gene: TRBJ1-1; V gene: TRBV11-2; D gene: TRBD1
CDR3 DNA: TGTGCCAGCAGCTTAGCAGGGGGTACCTACGAGCAGTACTTC; CDR3 protein: CASSLAGGTYEQYF; clone size: .; J gene: TRBJ2-7; V gene: TRBV5-4; D gene: TRBD1